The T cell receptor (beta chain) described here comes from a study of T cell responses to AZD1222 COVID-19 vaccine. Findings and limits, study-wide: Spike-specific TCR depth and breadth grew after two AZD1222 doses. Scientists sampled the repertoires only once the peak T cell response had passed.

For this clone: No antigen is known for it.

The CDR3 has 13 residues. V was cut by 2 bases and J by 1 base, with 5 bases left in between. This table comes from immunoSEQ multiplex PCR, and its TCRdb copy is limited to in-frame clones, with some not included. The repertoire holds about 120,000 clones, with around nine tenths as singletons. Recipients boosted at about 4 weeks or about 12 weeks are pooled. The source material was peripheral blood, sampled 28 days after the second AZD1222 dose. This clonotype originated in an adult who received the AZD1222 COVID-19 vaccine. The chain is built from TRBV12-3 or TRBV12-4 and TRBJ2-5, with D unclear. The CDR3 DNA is TGTGCCAGCAGTTTAAACAGCCAAGAGACCCAGTACTTC. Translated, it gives CASSLNSQETQYF.